The 12 T cell receptor beta chains listed next were all sequenced from one sample in a study of cytomegalovirus exposure and HLA in healthy donors. The PCR contained 60 Vbeta and 13 Jbeta primers. TCRdb's copy holds only in-frame clones and misses some; the assay was immunoSEQ multiplex PCR. This sample yields around 110,000 clones, of which around 70% are seen a single time; 1.5% to 2% belongs to the top ten. What was sequenced was PBMCs. The receptor set was obtained from a woman aged 18-29 years in good health and CMV-seronegative.

V gene TRBV29-1 combines with J gene TRBJ2-7; D uncertain. The CDR3 is 13 residues long. Per germline, CDR1 SQVTM and CDR2 ANQGSEA. V lost 5 bases to trimming and J lost 0 bases, with 11 bases between them. The DNA of the CDR3 is TGCAGCGTTCTTGGTCCCAGCTCCTACGAGCAGTACTTC. Translation gives CSVLGPSSYEQYF.

The rearrangement uses TRBV7-9 and TRBJ1-4, with D perhaps TRBD1 (5 bases). Germline V CDR1 and CDR2: SEHNR, FQNEAQ (reference sequence). Trimming pared 1 base from V and 12 bases from J, leaving 12 bases between. This CDR3 is built from 13 residues. This CDR3 is CASSLGTRDELFF. The CDR3 DNA follows: TGTGCCAGCAGCTTAGGCACCAGGGATGAACTGTTTTTT.

CDR3 sequence: CASSVYRQQPQHF. The CDR3 DNA follows: TGTGCCAGCAGTGTTTACCGACAGCAGCCCCAGCATTTT. The gene calls are TRBV6-1 and TRBJ1-5, with D tentatively TRBD1 (5 bases). CDR1 is MNHNS, CDR2 SASEGT, per germline. Trimming cost V 4 bases and J 7 bases, with 11 bases left between them. The CDR3 runs 13 residues.

This chain uses TRBV25-1 with TRBJ2-7, with D possibly matching TRBD1 (6 bases). V gave up 3 bases and J gave up 6 bases, with 21 bases separating them. In germline, CDR1 is MGHDK, CDR2 SYGVNS. The CDR3 loop spans 16 amino acids. CDR3 nucleotides: TGTGCCAGCAGTGAGCCCCGCCCCGGACAGTTGTTCGAGCAGTACTTC. Translating gives CASSEPRPGQLFEQYF.

This clone occurred a few times. The chain links TRBV5-4 to TRBJ1-4; the D gene is possibly TRBD1 (5 bases). CDR3 length equals 14 residues. CDR1 is SGHNT and CDR2 is YYREEE in the germline V gene (reference sequence). V lost 2 bases to trimming and J lost 8 bases, with 13 bases between them. The CDR3, as DNA: TGTGCCAGCAGCTTCGGGGGAGAGGGGGAAAAACTGTTTTTT. Residues: CASSFGGEGEKLFF.

Of note for this clone: Other DNA sequences in the same sample also yield this CDR3. The chain joins TRBV28 to TRBJ1-2; D gene ambiguous. The V gene's germline CDR1 is MDHEN and CDR2 SYDVKM. The V end lost 8 bases, the J end lost 4 bases, and 11 bases lay between the germline ends. This CDR3 has 12 residues. The CDR3 DNA is TGTGCCAGCTTGGATGGAGGCTATGGCTACACCTTC. Protein: CASLDGGYGYTF.

The V call is TRBV6-1, the J call TRBJ1-4; maybe TRBD1 (5 bases). Germline-derived CDR1 and CDR2 are MNHNS and SASEGT. Trimming removed 2 bases from V and 0 bases from J, with 10 bases in between. The CDR3 totals 16 residues. CDR3 loop: CASSEQDKTTNEKLFF. CDR3 bases: TGTGCCAGCAGTGAACAGGACAAAACAACTAATGAAAAACTGTTTTTT.

The chain is built from TRBV15 and TRBJ1-5; possibly TRBD1 for D (6 bases). Trimming pared 5 bases from V and 0 bases from J, leaving 14 bases between. Germline-derived CDR1 and CDR2 are LNHNV and YYDKDF (reference sequence). The CDR3 totals 16 residues. CDR3 residues: CATSYSRDTSNQPQHF. The CDR3 region has the DNA TGTGCCACCAGCTATTCCCGGGACACTAGCAATCAGCCCCAGCATTTT.

V and J are TRBV10-1 and TRBJ2-1, with TRBD1 matching 10 bases. V trimming: 6 bases; J trimming: 2 bases; junction bases outside the gene matches: 4. The CDR3 length is 15 residues. CDR1 and CDR2 from the germline V gene are WNHNN and SYGVQD (reference sequence). CDR3 region: CASSTGTGAYNEQFF. For the CDR3, the DNA is TGCGCCAGCAGCACCGGGACAGGGGCCTACAATGAGCAGTTCTTC.

This sequence joins TRBV28 and TRBJ1-5; 7 bases are a match to TRBD1. Germline values: CDR1 MDHEN, CDR2 SYDVKM. This CDR3 is 14 amino acids long. J gave up 7 bases and V 6 bases, and 9 bases lay outside the gene matches. For the CDR3, the DNA is TGTGCCAGCAGACTTACAGGGGAGTGGCAGCCCCAGCATTTT. It encodes CASRLTGEWQPQHF.

This chain uses TRBV2 with TRBJ1-5; tentatively, D is TRBD1 (5 bases). The germline gives CDR1 SNHLY, CDR2 FYNNEI. V was clipped by 6 bases and J by 0 bases, with 15 bases between them. The CDR3 has 16 residues. DNA for the CDR3: TGTGCCAGCAGGGCACCCCAGGGAGGTAGCAATCAGCCCCAGCATTTT. Encoded protein: CASRAPQGGSNQPQHF.

This clone has only a few counts. The chain employs TRBV5-4 and TRBJ2-2, with 9 nucleotides matching TRBD1. With 4 bases clipped from V and 3 bases from J, the junction kept 16 bases outside the gene matches. The germline V gene encodes CDR1 SGHNT and CDR2 YYREEE (reference sequence). This CDR3 contains 19 residues. CDR3 protein: CASSLGTGSWGNDTGELFF. The DNA of the CDR3 is TGTGCCAGCAGCCTCGGGACAGGGAGTTGGGGAAATGACACCGGGGAGCTGTTTTTT. The full variable domain, its missing parts supplied by reference TRBV5-4 and TRBJ2-2, is ETGVTQSPTHLIKTRGQQVTLRCSSQSGHNTVSWYQQALGQGPQFIFQYYREEENGRGNFPPRFSGLQFPNYSSELNVNALELDDSALYLCASSLGTGSWGNDTGELFFGEGSRLTVL.